Presented here are 18 T cell receptor beta chains from one specimen sequenced in a study of blood T cell repertoires in COVID-19. Sequencing used immunoSEQ multiplex PCR; TCRdb keeps in-frame clones, though not all of them. The sample holds more than 250,000 clones, around 91% seen once. The source material was PBMCs or T cells enriched from blood (not recorded which). Receptors originate from a woman younger than 35 with acute COVID-19.

CDR3 protein: CASSPPGLGGYEQYF. As DNA, the CDR3 is TGTGCCAGCAGTCCCCCGGGACTAGGCGGCTACGAGCAGTACTTC. The V and J genes are TRBV27 and TRBJ2-7, with TRBD2 matching over 8 bases. The V and J ends lost 5 bases and 3 bases, in that order; junction bases with no gene match: 9. The CDR3 sequence is 15 residues long. CDR1 and CDR2 (germline): MNHEY, SMNVEV (reference sequence).

The V call is TRBV29-1, the J call TRBJ1-2; 8 nucleotides line up with TRBD1. V lost 8 bases, J lost 8 bases, and 13 bases stayed unmatched. The CDR3 contains 13 residues. Per germline, CDR1 SQVTM and CDR2 ANQGSEA. CDR3 nucleotides: TGCAGCACTTACCCAGGGGGCTCGGGGGGCTACACCTTC. It encodes CSTYPGGSGGYTF.

The chain combines TRBV6-5 with TRBJ1-2, with D uncertain. The CDR3 sequence is 16 residues long. Germline CDR1 reads MNHEY; CDR2 reads SVGAGI. V shed 0 bases and J shed 7 bases, with 18 bases lying between them. The CDR3 DNA reads TGTGCCAGCAGTTACTCGATTCTGCCGGGTCTGATTGGCTACACCTTC. Translated: CASSYSILPGLIGYTF.

This rearrangement joins TRBV28 to TRBJ1-2; the D gene is possibly TRBD1 (5 bases). Per germline, CDR1 MDHEN and CDR2 SYDVKM. V dropped 6 bases and J dropped 4 bases, with 12 bases sitting between them. CDR3 length equals 13 residues. The CDR3 region has the DNA TGTGCCAGCAGCGGACATGGCGGCTATGGCTACACCTTC. This sequence encodes CASSGHGGYGYTF.

V is TRBV19 and J is TRBJ1-2; D might be TRBD1 (6 bases). Germline V gene lookup returns CDR1 LNHDA and CDR2 SQIVND (reference sequence). V lost 6 bases and J 4 bases, leaving 18 bases between the germline ends. This CDR3 contains 15 residues. The CDR3 sequence is CASSHQQGTGYGYTF. The CDR3 nucleotides read TGTGCCAGTAGCCACCAACAGGGTACGGGCTATGGCTACACCTTC.

V gene TRBV7-2 combines with J gene TRBJ1-4, with unresolved D. V lost 5 bases and J lost 5, with 15 bases in between. This CDR3 region has 15 residues. Germline loops: CDR1 SGHTA, CDR2 FQGNSA. CDR3 DNA sequence: TGTGCCAGCAGCATGACCGGGAACCCAAATGAAAAACTGTTTTTT. It translates to CASSMTGNPNEKLFF.

The rearrangement uses TRBV27 and TRBJ1-5; D unresolved. Germline CDR1 MNHEY, CDR2 SMNVEV (reference sequence). Trimming removed 3 bases at V and 5 bases at J, with 8 bases between. CDR3 length: 13 amino acids. The CDR3 loop is CASSFFRDQPQHF. CDR3 sequence (DNA): TGTGCCAGCAGTTTTTTTCGGGATCAGCCCCAGCATTTT.

The rearrangement links TRBV12-5 to TRBJ2-7; weak D call: TRBD2 (5 bases). The CDR3 has 13 amino acids. Per the germline V gene, CDR1 is LGHNT and CDR2 is FRNRAP. Trimming stripped 0 bases from V and 6 bases from J, with 9 bases between. This CDR3 reads CASGLVGRGEQYF. The CDR3 DNA sequence: TGTGCTAGTGGTTTGGTAGGCCGGGGCGAGCAGTACTTC.

The rearrangement links TRBV28 to TRBJ1-6; the D is unclear. Between the trimmed V and J ends, which lost 6 bases and 0 bases, there was a span of 6 bases. This CDR3 contains 14 residues. Germline-derived CDR1 and CDR2 are MDHEN and SYDVKM. The chain's CDR3 is CASRPSSYNSPLHF. In DNA form, the CDR3 reads TGTGCCAGCAGACCGAGCTCCTATAATTCACCCCTCCACTTT.

The chain is built from TRBV11-2 and TRBJ2-7, with 9 nucleotides matching TRBD2. V was clipped by 0 bases and J by 2 bases; unmatched bases: 2. Germline V gene sequence: CDR1 SGHAT, CDR2 FQNNGV. This CDR3 has 15 amino acids. The CDR3 protein is CASSLETSGTYEQYF. The CDR3 DNA follows: TGTGCCAGCAGCTTAGAGACTAGCGGTACCTACGAGCAGTACTTC.

V and J are TRBV6-5 and TRBJ2-7, with TRBD2 identical over 12 bases. This CDR3 comprises 15 residues. Trimming at V came to 6 bases and at J to 1 base, leaving 4 bases not matched to a gene. Per the germline V gene, CDR1 is MNHEY and CDR2 is SVGAGI. The CDR3 DNA reads as TGTGCCAGCAGGCCACTAGCGGGGGGTTCCTACGAGCAGTACTTC. Its translation is CASRPLAGGSYEQYF.

This chain connects TRBV5-1 to TRBJ2-2; 7 nucleotides match TRBD1. CDR3 length equals 19 residues. Germline V CDR1 and CDR2: SGHRS, YFSETQ. Trimming at V came to 4 bases and at J to 8 bases, leaving 23 bases not matched to a gene. The CDR3 spells CASSGEGASRMVSPGELFF. CDR3 nucleotides: TGCGCCAGCAGCGGCGAGGGGGCTTCTAGAATGGTTTCACCGGGGGAGCTGTTTTTT.

The chain links TRBV5-4 to TRBJ2-1; a possible D gene is TRBD2 (5 bases). V shed 0 bases and J shed 0 bases, with 7 bases lying between them. CDR1 is SGHNT and CDR2 is YYREEE in the germline V gene (reference sequence). This CDR3 is built from 15 residues. The CDR3 loop is CASSLGEPSYNEQFF. CDR3 in DNA: TGTGCCAGCAGCTTGGGGGAGCCCTCCTACAATGAGCAGTTCTTC.

This clone was seen only once. The chain joins TRBV28 to TRBJ1-4; TRBD1 matches at 9 bases. V lost 2 bases and J lost 0; bases outside the gene matches: 4. This CDR3 comprises 17 residues. In germline, CDR1 is MDHEN, CDR2 SYDVKM. The CDR3 region is CASSLPGQGPTNEKLFF. The CDR3 bases are TGTGCCAGCAGTTTACCTGGACAGGGGCCAACTAATGAAAAACTGTTTTTT.

The rearrangement joins TRBV30 to TRBJ1-2; 10 bases map to TRBD1. V lost 2 bases to trimming and J lost 0 bases; unmatched junction nucleotides: 9. CDR3 size: 17 residues. Germline-derived CDR1 and CDR2 are GTSNPN and SVGIG (reference sequence). Here the CDR3 DNA reads TGTGCCTGGAGTTTCCCCGGGACAGGGGAAGCTAACTATGGCTACACCTTC. This gives the protein CAWSFPGTGEANYGYTF.

The gene calls are TRBV18 and TRBJ2-2, with 8 bases aligning to TRBD1. The CDR3 covers 16 residues. V was clipped by 3 bases and J by 4 bases; unmatched bases: 7. Germline V CDR1 and CDR2: KGHSH, LQKENI. The CDR3 DNA reads TGTGCCAGCTCACCTTCCCCAGGGGGCCCCACCGGGGAGCTGTTTTTT. Protein: CASSPSPGGPTGELFF.

The V gene is TRBV6-5, the J gene TRBJ1-5; tentatively, D is TRBD1 (6 bases). Trimming stripped 6 bases from V and 0 bases from J, with 6 bases between. CDR1 is MNHEY, CDR2 SVGAGI, per germline. The CDR3 covers 13 residues. The CDR3 bases are TGTGCCAGCAGGGACAGTAGCAATCAGCCCCAGCATTTT. Translating it yields CASRDSSNQPQHF.

The genes are TRBV3-1 (or the pseudogene TRBV3-2) and TRBJ2-5; D gene unclear. Germline V gene data show CDR1 as LGHDT and CDR2 as YNNKEL (reference sequence). The CDR3 loop spans 14 amino acids. The germline V and J ends were trimmed by 4 bases and 2 bases, with 11 bases remaining between them. The CDR3 sequence is CASSRSHAQETQYF. CDR3 bases: TGTGCCAGCAGCCGAAGTCACGCGCAAGAGACCCAGTACTTC.